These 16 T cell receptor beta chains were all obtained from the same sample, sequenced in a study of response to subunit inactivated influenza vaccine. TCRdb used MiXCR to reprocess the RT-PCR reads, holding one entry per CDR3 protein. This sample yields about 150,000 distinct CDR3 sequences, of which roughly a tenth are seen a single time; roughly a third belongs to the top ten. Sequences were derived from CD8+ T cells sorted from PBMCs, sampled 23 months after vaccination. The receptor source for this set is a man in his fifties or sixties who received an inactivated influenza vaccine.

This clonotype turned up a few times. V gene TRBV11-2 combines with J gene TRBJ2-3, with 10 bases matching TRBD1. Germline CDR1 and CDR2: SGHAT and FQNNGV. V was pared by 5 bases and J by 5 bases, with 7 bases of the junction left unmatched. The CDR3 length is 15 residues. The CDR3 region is CASSTRDRGGDTQYF. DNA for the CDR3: TGTGCCAGCAGCACCCGGGACAGGGGAGGAGATACGCAGTATTTT.

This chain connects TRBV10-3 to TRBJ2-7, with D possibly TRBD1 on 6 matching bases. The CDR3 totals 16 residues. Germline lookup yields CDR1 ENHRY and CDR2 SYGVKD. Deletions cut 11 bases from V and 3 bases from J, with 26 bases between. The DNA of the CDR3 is TGTGCCTCGGCGCCGACCTCAGGGGTGCGGCACTACGAGCAGTACTTC. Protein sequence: CASAPTSGVRHYEQYF.

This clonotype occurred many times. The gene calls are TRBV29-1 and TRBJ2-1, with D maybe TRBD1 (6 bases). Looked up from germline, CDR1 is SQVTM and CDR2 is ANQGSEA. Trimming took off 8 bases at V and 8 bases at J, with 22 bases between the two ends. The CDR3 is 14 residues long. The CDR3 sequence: CSSEDSSKGDEQFF. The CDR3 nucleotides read TGCAGCTCCGAAGACAGTAGCAAGGGGGATGAGCAGTTCTTC.

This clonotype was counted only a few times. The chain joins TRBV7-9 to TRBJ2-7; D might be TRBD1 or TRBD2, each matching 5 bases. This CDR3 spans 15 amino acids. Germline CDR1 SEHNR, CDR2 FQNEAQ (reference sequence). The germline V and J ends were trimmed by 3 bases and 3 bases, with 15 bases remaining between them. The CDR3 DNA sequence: TGTGCCAGCAGCTTCGTCGGGACCCCGAACTACGAGCAGTACTTC. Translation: CASSFVGTPNYEQYF.

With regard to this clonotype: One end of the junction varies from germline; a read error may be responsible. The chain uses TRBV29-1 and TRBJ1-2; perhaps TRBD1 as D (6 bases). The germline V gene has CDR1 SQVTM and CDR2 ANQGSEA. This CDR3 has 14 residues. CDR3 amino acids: CSVEYWGAGYGYIF. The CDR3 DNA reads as TGCAGCGTTGAATATTGGGGGGCTGGGTATGGCTACATCTTC.

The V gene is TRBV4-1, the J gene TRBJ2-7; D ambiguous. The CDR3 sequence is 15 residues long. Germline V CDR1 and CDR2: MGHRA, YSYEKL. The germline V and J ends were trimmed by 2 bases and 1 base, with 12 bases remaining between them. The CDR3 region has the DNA TGCGCCAGCAGCCAATTTGGTCCGTATTCCTACGAGCAGTACTTC. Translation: CASSQFGPYSYEQYF.

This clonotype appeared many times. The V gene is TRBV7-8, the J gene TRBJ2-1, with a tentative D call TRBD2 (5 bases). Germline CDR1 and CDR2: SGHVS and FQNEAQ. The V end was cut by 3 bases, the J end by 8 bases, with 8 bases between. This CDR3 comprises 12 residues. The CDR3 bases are TGTGCCAGCAGCTTGGGAGTGGATGAGCAGTTCTTC. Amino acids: CASSLGVDEQFF.

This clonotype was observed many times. The CDR3 sequence is CASSRDLSSYNEQFF. In DNA, the CDR3 is TGTGCCAGCAGTAGGGACTTAAGCTCCTACAATGAGCAGTTCTTC. V and J are TRBV6-1 and TRBJ2-1; tentative D call: TRBD2 (6 bases). The germline V gene encodes CDR1 MNHNS and CDR2 SASEGT. Trimming removed 5 bases from V and 0 bases from J, with 11 bases in between. The CDR3 contains 15 residues.

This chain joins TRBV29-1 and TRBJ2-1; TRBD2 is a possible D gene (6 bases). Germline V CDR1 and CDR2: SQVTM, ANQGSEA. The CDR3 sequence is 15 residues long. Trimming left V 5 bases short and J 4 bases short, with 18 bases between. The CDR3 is CSVSAGNPLYNEQFF. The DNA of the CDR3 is TGCAGCGTTTCGGCGGGGAACCCCTTATACAATGAGCAGTTCTTC.

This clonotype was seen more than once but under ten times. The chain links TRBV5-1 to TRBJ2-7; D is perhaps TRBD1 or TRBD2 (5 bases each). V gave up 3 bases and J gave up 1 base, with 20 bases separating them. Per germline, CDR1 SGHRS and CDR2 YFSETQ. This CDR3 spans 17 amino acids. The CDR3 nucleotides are TGCGCCAGCAGCTGGGGAATCGCAGGGAGTGTTTCCTACGAGCAGTACTTC. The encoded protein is CASSWGIAGSVSYEQYF.

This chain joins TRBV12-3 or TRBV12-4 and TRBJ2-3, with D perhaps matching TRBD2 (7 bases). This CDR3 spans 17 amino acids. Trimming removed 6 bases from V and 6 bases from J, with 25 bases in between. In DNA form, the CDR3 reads TGTGCCAGCAGCACCGTTTCCGGGGGGACATCCCCGGATACGCAGTATTTT. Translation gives CASSTVSGGTSPDTQYF.

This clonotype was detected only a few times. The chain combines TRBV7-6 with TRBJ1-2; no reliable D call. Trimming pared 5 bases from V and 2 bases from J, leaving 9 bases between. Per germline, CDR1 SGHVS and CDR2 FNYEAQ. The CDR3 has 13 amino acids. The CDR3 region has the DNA TGTGCCAGCAGCCCACGAGGGAACTATGGCTACACCTTC. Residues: CASSPRGNYGYTF.

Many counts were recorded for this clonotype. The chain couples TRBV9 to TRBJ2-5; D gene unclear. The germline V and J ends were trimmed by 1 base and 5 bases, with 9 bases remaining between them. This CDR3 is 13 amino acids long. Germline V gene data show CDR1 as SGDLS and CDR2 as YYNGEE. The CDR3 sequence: CASSVSREETQYF. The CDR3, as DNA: TGTGCCAGCAGCGTATCCCGAGAGGAGACCCAGTACTTC.

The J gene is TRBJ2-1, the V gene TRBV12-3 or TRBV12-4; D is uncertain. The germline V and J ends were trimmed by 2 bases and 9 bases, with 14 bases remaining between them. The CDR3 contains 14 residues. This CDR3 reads CASSLPGPTSEQFF. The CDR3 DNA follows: TGTGCCAGCAGTTTACCTGGGCCCACCAGTGAGCAGTTCTTC.

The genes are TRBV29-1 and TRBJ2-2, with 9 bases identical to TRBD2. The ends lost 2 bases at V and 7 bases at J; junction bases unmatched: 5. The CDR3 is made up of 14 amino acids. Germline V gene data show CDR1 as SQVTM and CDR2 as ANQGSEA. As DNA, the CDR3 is TGCAGCGTTGAAATTAGCGGGAGCGGCGGGGAGCTGTTTTTT. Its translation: CSVEISGSGGELFF.

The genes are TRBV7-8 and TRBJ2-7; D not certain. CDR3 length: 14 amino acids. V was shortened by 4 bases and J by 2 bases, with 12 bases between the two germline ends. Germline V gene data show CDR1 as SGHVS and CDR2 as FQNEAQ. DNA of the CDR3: TGTGCCAGCAGCTGGTCCGGACGGGCCTACGAGCAGTACTTC. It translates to CASSWSGRAYEQYF.